This T cell receptor (beta chain) is drawn from a study of blood T cell repertoires in COVID-19. The overall study: Italy, Spain and the United States were the sources of the convalescent and acute COVID-19 samples. The analysed material was cDNA or gDNA that came from T cells, B-cell-depleted T cells, or PBMCs.

Original data processing: Nucleated cell number was recorded as an estimate derived from reference gene primer amplification. The data were produced by immunoSEQ multiplex PCR, yet TCRdb's version contains in-frame clones alone and is incomplete. That table gives V, J and clone size, and the DNA gave D and trimming. This repertoire shows hundreds of thousands of clones, about 80% found once; its top ten account for more than 8%. J lost 2 bases, V lost 3 bases, and 2 bases had no gene match. This CDR3 is 14 amino acids long. Germline V CDR1 and CDR2: MDHEN, SYDVKM. This clone occurred once. Sequencing was done on a sample of peripheral blood. The J gene is TRBJ2-7, the V gene TRBV28; 9 bases line up with TRBD1. This receptor was taken from a woman aged 80 or older with acute or convalescent COVID-19. The CDR3 reads CASSLGQGAYEQYF. The CDR3 coding sequence is TGTGCCAGCAGTTTGGGACAGGGAGCCTACGAGCAGTACTTC.